At least ten counts were recorded for the clone carrying this T cell receptor beta chain. The antigen remains undetermined. Germline CDR1 and CDR2: SGHTA and FQGNSA. With 5 bases removed from V and 4 bases from J, the gap between germline ends came to 14 bases. The CDR3 has 14 residues. These data originate in a study of T cells in Graves' hyperthyroidism and ophthalmopathy. TCR beta CDR3 regions were amplified from RNA transcripts. HTBI primers were employed in a first-round RT-PCR of the TCR CDR3. MiXCR, run by TCRdb on the multiplex PCR reads, gives a single entry per CDR3 protein. Of 450,000 to 550,000 distinct CDR3 sequences in the sample, approximately 24% were seen once. Subjects with ophthalmopathy showed a Clinical Activity Score no lower than 3, a NOSPECS grade no lower than 4, and a duration shorter than 3 months. Uncontrolled infection, other autoimmune disease, pregnancy or lactation disqualified patients from enrolment. Diagnostic decisions used clinical symptoms, serum thyroxine and TRAb, thyroid ultrasound and orbital computed tomography.

Findings and caveats of the study: In blood, most of the thyroid clonotypes expanded above 0.001 were also present.

The origin of this receptor is a woman aged 30 to 39 with Graves' ophthalmopathy. Specimen: blood. The V call is TRBV7-2, the J call TRBJ2-5; D is unresolved. The CDR3 DNA reads as TGTGCCAGCAGCCCCAGCCTGGTCTCAGAGACCCAGTACTTC. Protein product: CASSPSLVSETQYF.